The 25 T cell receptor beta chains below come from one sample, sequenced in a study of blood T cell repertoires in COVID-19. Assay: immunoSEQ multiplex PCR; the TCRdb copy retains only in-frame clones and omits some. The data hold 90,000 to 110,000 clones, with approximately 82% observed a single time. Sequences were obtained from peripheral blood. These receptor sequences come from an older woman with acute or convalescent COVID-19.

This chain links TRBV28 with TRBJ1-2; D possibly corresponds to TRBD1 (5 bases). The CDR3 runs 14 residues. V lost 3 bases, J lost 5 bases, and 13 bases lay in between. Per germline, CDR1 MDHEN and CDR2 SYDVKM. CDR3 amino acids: CASSFGVGRYGYTF. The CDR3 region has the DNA TGTGCCAGCAGTTTTGGTGTGGGGCGATATGGCTACACCTTC.

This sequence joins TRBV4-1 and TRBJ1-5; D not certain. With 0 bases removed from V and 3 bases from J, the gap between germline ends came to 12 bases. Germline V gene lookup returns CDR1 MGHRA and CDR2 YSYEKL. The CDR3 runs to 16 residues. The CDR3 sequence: CASSQDLAGNNQPQHF. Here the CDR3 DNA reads TGCGCCAGCAGCCAAGATCTGGCGGGGAACAATCAGCCCCAGCATTTT.

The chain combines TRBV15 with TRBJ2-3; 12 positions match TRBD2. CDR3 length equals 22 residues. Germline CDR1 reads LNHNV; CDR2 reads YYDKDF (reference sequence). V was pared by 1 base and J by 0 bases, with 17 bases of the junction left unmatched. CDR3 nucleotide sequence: TGTGCCACCAGCAGAGCAGGGGGTACTAGCGGGAGGCCTACAACTAGCACAGATACGCAGTATTTT. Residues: CATSRAGGTSGRPTTSTDTQYF.

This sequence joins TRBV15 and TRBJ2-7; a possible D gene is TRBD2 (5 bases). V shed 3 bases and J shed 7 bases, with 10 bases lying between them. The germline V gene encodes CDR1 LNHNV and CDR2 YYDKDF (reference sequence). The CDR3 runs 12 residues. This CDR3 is CATSSPGWEQYF. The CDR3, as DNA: TGTGCCACCAGCAGCCCGGGGTGGGAGCAGTACTTC.

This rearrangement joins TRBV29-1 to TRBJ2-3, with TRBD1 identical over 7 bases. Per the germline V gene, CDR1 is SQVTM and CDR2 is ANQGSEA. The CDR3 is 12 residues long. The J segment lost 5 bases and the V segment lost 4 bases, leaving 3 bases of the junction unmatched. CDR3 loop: CSVGDSRDTQYF. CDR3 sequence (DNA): TGCAGCGTTGGGGACAGCCGAGATACGCAGTATTTT.

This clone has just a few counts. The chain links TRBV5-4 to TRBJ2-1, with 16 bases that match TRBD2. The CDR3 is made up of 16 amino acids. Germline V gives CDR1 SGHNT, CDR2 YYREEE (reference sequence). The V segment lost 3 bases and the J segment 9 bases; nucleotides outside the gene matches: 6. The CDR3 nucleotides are TGTGCCAGCAGCTCCGGGACTAGCGGGGGGGCAAGTGAGCAGTTCTTC. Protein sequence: CASSSGTSGGASEQFF.

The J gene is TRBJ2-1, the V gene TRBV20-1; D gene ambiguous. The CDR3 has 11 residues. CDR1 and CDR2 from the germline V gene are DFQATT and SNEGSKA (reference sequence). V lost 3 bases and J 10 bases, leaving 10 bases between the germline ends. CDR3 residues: CSARNSGEQFF. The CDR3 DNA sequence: TGCAGTGCTAGGAACAGTGGGGAGCAGTTCTTC.

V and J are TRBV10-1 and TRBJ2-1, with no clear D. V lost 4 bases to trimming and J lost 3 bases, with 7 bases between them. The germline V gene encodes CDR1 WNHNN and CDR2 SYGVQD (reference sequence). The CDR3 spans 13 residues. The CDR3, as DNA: TGCGCCAGCAGTGGGTCACACTACAATGAGCAGTTCTTC. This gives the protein CASSGSHYNEQFF.

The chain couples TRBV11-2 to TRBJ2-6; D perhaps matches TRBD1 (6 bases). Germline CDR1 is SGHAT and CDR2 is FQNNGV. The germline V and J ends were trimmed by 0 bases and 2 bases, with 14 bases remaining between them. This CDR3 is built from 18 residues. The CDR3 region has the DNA TGTGCCAGCAGCTTAGAGACAGGCTGGGATGCTGGGGCCAACGTCCTGACTTTC. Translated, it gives CASSLETGWDAGANVLTF.

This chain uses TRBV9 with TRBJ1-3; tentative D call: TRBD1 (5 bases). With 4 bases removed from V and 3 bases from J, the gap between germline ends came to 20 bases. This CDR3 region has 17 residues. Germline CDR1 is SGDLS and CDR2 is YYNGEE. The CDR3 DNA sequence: TGTGCCAGCAGCCGCCTCCGGGACTTCGGATTTGGAAACACCATATATTTT. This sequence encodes CASSRLRDFGFGNTIYF. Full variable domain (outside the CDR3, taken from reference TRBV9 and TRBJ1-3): DSGVTQTPKHLITATGQRVTLRCSPRSGDLSVYWYQQSLDQGLQFLIQYYNGEERAKGNILERFSAQQFPDLHSELNLSSLELGDSALYFCASSRLRDFGFGNTIYFGEGSWLTVV.

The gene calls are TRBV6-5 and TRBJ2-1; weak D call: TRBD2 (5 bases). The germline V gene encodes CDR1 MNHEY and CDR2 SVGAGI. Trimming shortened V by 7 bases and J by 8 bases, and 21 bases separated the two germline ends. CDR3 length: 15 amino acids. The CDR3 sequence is CASKYMERLPDEQFF. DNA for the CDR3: TGTGCCAGCAAATACATGGAGCGGCTACCCGATGAGCAGTTCTTC.

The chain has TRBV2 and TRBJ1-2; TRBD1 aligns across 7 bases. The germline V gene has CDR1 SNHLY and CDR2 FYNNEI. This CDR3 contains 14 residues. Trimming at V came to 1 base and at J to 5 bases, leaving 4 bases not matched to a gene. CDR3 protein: CASSEETGPYGYTF. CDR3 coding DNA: TGTGCCAGCAGTGAAGAGACAGGGCCGTATGGCTACACCTTC. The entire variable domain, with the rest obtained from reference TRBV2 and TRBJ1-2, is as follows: EPEVTQTPSHQVTQMGQEVILRCVPISNHLYFYWYRQILGQKVEFLVSFYNNEISEKSEIFDDQFSVERPDGSNFTLKIRSTKLEDSAMYFCASSEETGPYGYTFGSGTRLTVV.

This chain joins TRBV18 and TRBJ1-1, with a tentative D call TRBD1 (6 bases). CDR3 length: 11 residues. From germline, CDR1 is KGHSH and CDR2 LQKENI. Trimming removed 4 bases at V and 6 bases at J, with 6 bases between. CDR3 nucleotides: TGTGCCAGCTCACAGGGGGCTGAAGCTTTCTTT. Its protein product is CASSQGAEAFF.

The DNA of the CDR3 is TGTGCCAGCAGCCCCGGGGATGTATTGGATGAGCAGTTCTTC. This translates into CASSPGDVLDEQFF. V and J are TRBV11-3 and TRBJ2-1, with D possibly TRBD2 on 5 matching bases. The CDR3 has 14 amino acids. Trimming left V 5 bases short and J 8 bases short, with 16 bases between. Germline values: CDR1 SGHNT, CDR2 YENEEA.

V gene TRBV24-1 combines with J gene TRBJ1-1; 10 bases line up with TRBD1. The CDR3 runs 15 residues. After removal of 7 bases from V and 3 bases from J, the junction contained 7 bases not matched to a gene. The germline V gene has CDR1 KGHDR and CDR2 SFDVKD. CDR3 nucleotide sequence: TGTGCCACCAGGAGGGGGGACAGGGGAGACACTGAAGCTTTCTTT. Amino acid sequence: CATRRGDRGDTEAFF.

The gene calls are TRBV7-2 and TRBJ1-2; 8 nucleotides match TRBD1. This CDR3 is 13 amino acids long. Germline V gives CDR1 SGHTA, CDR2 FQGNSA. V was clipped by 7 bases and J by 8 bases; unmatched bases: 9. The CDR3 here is CASTLGQGAGYTF. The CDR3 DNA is TGTGCCAGCACCCTCGGACAGGGAGCAGGCTACACCTTC.

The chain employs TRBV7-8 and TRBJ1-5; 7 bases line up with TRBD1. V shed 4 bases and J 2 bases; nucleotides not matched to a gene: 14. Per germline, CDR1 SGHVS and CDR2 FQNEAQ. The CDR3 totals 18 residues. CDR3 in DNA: TGTGCCAGCAGCTCTCTACAGAGTAGGGGGCGCGGCAATCAGCCCCAGCATTTT. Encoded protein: CASSSLQSRGRGNQPQHF.

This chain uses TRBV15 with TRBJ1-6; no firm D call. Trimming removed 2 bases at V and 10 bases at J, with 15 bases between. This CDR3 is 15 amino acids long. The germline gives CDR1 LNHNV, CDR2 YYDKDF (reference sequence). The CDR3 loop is CATSRSRESGSPLHF. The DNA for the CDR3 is TGTGCCACCAGCAGAAGCCGGGAATCGGGGTCACCCCTCCACTTT.

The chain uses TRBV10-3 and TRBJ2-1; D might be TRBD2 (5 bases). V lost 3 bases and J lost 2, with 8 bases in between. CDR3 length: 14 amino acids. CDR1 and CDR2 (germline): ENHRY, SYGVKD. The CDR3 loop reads CAISDPGAYNEQFF. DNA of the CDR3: TGTGCCATCAGTGACCCCGGGGCCTACAATGAGCAGTTCTTC.

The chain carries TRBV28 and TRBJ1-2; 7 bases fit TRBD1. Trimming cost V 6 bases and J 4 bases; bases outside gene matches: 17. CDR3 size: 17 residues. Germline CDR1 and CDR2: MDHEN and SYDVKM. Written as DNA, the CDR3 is TGTGCCAGCAGCCAAGACAGGGCTTTCACACCCCCCTATGGCTACACCTTC. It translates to CASSQDRAFTPPYGYTF.

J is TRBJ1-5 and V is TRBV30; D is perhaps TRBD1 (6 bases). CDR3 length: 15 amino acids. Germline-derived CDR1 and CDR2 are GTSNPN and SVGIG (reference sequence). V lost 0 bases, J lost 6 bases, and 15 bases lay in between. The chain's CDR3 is CAWSVMGGGRQPQHF. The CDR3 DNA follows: TGTGCCTGGAGTGTAATGGGCGGGGGCCGTCAGCCCCAGCATTTT.

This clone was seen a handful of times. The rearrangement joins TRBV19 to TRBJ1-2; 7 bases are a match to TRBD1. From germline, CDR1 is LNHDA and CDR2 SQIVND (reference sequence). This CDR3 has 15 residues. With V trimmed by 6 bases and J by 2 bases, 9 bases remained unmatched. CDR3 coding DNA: TGTGCCAGTAGAAACGACAGGGCCTTCAACTATGGCTACACCTTC. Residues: CASRNDRAFNYGYTF.

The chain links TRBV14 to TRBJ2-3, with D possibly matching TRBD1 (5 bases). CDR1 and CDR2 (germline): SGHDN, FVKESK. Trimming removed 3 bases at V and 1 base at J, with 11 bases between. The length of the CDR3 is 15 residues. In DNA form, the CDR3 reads TGTGCCAGCAGCCATCTTGGCAGGGGCACAGATACGCAGTATTTT. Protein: CASSHLGRGTDTQYF.

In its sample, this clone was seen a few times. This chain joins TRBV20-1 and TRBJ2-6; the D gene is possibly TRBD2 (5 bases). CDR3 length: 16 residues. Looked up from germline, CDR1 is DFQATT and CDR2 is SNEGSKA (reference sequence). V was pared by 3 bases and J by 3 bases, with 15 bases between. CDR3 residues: CSASGEPGLGANVLTF. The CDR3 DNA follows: TGCAGTGCTAGTGGTGAACCAGGACTTGGGGCCAACGTCCTGACTTTC.

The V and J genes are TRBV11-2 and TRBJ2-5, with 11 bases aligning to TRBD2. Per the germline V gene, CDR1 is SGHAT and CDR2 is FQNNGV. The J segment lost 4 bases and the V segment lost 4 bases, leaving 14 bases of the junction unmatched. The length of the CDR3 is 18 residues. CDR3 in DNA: TGTGCCAGCAGCTCCACTCCACTAGCGGGGGAACCCGCAGAGACCCAGTACTTC. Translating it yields CASSSTPLAGEPAETQYF.